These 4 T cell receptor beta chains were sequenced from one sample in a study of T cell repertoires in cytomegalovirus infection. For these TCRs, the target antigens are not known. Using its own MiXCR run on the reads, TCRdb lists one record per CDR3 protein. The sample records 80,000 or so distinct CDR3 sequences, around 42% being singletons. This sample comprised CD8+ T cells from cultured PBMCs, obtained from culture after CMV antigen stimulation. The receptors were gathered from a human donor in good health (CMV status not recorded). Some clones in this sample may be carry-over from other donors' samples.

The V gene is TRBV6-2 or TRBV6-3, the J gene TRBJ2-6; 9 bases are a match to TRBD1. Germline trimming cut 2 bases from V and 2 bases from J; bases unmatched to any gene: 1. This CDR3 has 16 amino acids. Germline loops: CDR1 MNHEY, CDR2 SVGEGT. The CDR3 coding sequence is TGTGCCAGCAGTTACGGGACAGGGACTGGGGCCAACGTCCTGACTTTC. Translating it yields CASSYGTGTGANVLTF.

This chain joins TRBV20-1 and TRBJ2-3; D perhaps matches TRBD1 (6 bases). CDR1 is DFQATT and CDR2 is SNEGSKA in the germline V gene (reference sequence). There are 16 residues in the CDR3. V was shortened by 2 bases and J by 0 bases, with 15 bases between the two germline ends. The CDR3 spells CSARPHDRISTDTQYF. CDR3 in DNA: TGCAGTGCTAGACCCCATGACAGGATAAGCACAGATACGCAGTATTTT.

CDR3 protein: CASSFYQGSPTDTQYF. The CDR3, as DNA: TGTGCCAGCAGCTTCTACCAGGGATCTCCCACAGATACGCAGTATTTT. The chain joins TRBV13 to TRBJ2-3; possibly TRBD1 for D (5 bases). CDR1 is PRHDT, CDR2 FYEKMQ, per germline (reference sequence). Trimming took 3 bases from V and 2 from J, leaving 15 bases between them. This CDR3 is built from 16 residues. The complete variable domain, with remaining parts taken from reference TRBV13 and TRBJ2-3, reads AAGVIQSPRHLIKEKRETATLKCYPIPRHDTVYWYQQGPGQDPQFLISFYEKMQSDKGSIPDRFSAQQFSDYHSELNMSSLELGDSALYFCASSFYQGSPTDTQYFGPGTRLTVL.

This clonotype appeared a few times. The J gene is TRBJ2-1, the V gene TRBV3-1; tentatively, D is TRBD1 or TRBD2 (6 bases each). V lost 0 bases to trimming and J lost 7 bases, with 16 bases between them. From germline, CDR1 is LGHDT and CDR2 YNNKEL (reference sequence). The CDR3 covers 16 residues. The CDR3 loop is CASSQDGGGPWNEQFF. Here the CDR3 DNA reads TGTGCCAGCAGCCAAGATGGAGGGGGGCCGTGGAATGAGCAGTTCTTC.